This record concerns one T cell receptor beta chain sequence. As yet, its antigen is unknown. Trimming took off 3 bases at V and 5 bases at J, with 11 bases between the two ends. This CDR3 has 14 amino acids. Germline-derived CDR1 and CDR2 are MNHNS and SASEGT. The data are from a study of memory CD4+ T cells and cytomegalovirus serostatus. Study results and caveats: CD4+ memory repertoires contained about two fifths of the roughly 160 reported CMV TCRbeta sequences.

Single viable CD3+CD4+CD8-CD45RO+ cells were sorted as the memory CD4+ T cells. Sequenced by immunoSEQ multiplex PCR; TCRdb stores in-frame clones only, minus some. The sample includes some 57,000 clones, around 79% of them seen just once. This receptor was obtained from an adult in good health and CMV-seronegative. The V and J genes are TRBV6-1 and TRBJ1-5; no clear D. Sequencing used memory CD4+ T cells from blood. The CDR3 DNA reads as TGTGCCAGCAGTGATCAGAGGGCCTATCAGCCCCAGCATTTT. Residues: CASSDQRAYQPQHF.